The subject of this entry is one T cell receptor beta chain. Its antigen is not identified. A TCRbeta library incorporating unique molecular identifiers was prepared. Using its own MiXCR run on the PCR reads, TCRdb lists one record per CDR3 protein. This sample yields 600,000 or so distinct CDR3 sequences, of which more than 20% are seen a single time; approximately 14% belongs to the top ten. Trimming removed 2 bases at V and 11 bases at J, with 16 bases between. Germline values: CDR1 MGHDK, CDR2 SYGVNS. CDR3 length: 15 residues. These data belong to a study of T-cell reconstitution after alpha-beta-depleted transplantation in children. Findings and limits, study-wide: From newly produced T cells came most of the T-cell counts and diversity one year after transplant. Approximately two months post-transplant, alpha-beta T cells reportedly originated from several hundred expanded graft clones. At day 60, the high TCRbeta diversity found in some patients originated from recipient T cells and thymic progenitors that had survived.

Sequences were derived from PBMCs, mostly from graft donor cells, sampled 360 days after TCRalphabeta/CD19-depleted stem cell transplant. The TCR was taken from a boy in the first two years of life who had a stem cell transplant for acute myeloid leukemia, so the T cells may come from the graft donor. This chain joins TRBV25-1 and TRBJ1-6, with a tentative D call TRBD1 (5 bases). CDR3: CASSERGGGIAPLHF. In DNA form, the CDR3 reads TGTGCCAGCAGTGAAAGGGGAGGCGGGATCGCACCCCTCCACTTT.